The 22 T cell receptor beta chains below all came from one sample that was sequenced in a study of CD8+ T cells in alopecia areata. Extracted RNA was reverse transcribed, and the resulting cDNA served as sequencing template. Measured with immunoSEQ multiplex PCR; TCRdb has only the in-frame clones, and not every one. Among roughly 280,000 clones listed, around 64% were seen once. Treatment in this sample: oral pan-JAK inhibitor, 5-10 mg twice daily. The material was CD4+ T cells sorted from blood, obtained around week 54, from a patient treated with tofacitinib. Every receptor here comes from a human donor with alopecia areata.

The rearrangement joins TRBV27 to TRBJ2-3; D unresolved. V lost 6 bases to trimming and J lost 7 bases, with 8 bases between them. The germline V gene encodes CDR1 MNHEY and CDR2 SMNVEV (reference sequence). The CDR3 loop spans 11 amino acids. The CDR3: CASRTANTQYF. The CDR3 DNA reads TGTGCCAGCAGGACGGCGAATACGCAGTATTTT.

The genes are TRBV4-3 and TRBJ2-1; D perhaps matches TRBD2 (7 bases). This CDR3 is built from 15 residues. Deletions cut 4 bases from V and 8 bases from J, with 18 bases between. The germline V gene encodes CDR1 LGHNA and CDR2 YSLEER. In DNA, the CDR3 is TGCGCCAGCAGCCTGTTGGGGGGGGACACCTATGAGCAGTTCTTC. Encoded protein: CASSLLGGDTYEQFF.

V gene TRBV30 combines with J gene TRBJ2-1; weak D call: TRBD1 (5 bases). The CDR3 is 10 residues long. V lost 2 bases and J 14 bases, leaving 10 bases between the germline ends. Germline loops: CDR1 GTSNPN, CDR2 SVGIG (reference sequence). In DNA form, the CDR3 reads TGTGCCTGGAGTCGACAGACAAAGTTCTTC. Amino acids: CAWSRQTKFF.

The rearrangement uses TRBV12-5 and TRBJ2-2, with D possibly being TRBD1 (5 bases). Germline assignment: CDR1 LGHNT and CDR2 FRNRAP. Deletions cut 2 bases from V and 4 bases from J, with 8 bases between. This CDR3 has 14 amino acids. CDR3 residues: CASGLTGPTGELFF. The CDR3 DNA reads as TGTGCTAGTGGTTTGACAGGCCCCACCGGGGAGCTGTTTTTT.

This sequence joins TRBV30 and TRBJ2-1; TRBD1 agrees at 8 bases. V gave up 2 bases and J gave up 5 bases; unmatched junction bases: 8. The CDR3 totals 15 residues. CDR1 and CDR2 (germline): GTSNPN, SVGIG (reference sequence). CDR3: CAWSLRDRSDNEQFF. CDR3 bases: TGTGCCTGGAGTCTCCGGGACAGGAGTGACAATGAGCAGTTCTTC.

This clone was found many times. The chain carries TRBV29-1 and TRBJ1-5; D is unresolved. Germline V lookup: CDR1 SQVTM, CDR2 ANQGSEA. This CDR3 has 14 residues. V dropped 3 bases and J dropped 2 bases, with 11 bases sitting between them. The DNA for the CDR3 is TGCAGCGTTGAGACCGCCCGCGGCAATCAGCCCCAGCATTTT. Its protein is CSVETARGNQPQHF.

The chain combines TRBV6-5 with TRBJ2-7, with D perhaps matching TRBD1 (6 bases). Trimming left V 4 bases short and J 2 bases short, with 12 bases between. Germline CDR1 and CDR2: MNHEY and SVGAGI. CDR3 length: 14 amino acids. CDR3 loop: CASSFNRETYEQYF. The CDR3 region has the DNA TGTGCCAGCAGTTTCAACAGGGAGACCTACGAGCAGTACTTC.

This clone was seen a single time. The chain couples TRBV7-8 to TRBJ1-5; D may be TRBD1 (5 bases). Germline loops: CDR1 SGHVS, CDR2 FQNEAQ. The CDR3 extends over 13 amino acids. The V gene lost 5 bases and the J gene lost 5 bases, with 10 bases spanning the gap. In DNA form, the CDR3 reads TGTGCCAGCAGCGTAGGGACGGATCAGCCCCAGCATTTT. This encodes CASSVGTDQPQHF.

Only a few counts were recorded for this clone. This chain uses TRBV29-1 with TRBJ1-1; 8 bases match TRBD1. Germline V CDR1 and CDR2: SQVTM, ANQGSEA. The length of the CDR3 is 12 residues. Germline trimming cut 4 bases from V and 8 bases from J; bases unmatched to any gene: 6. The CDR3 loop reads CSVGPGQAEAFF. DNA of the CDR3: TGCAGCGTTGGGCCGGGACAGGCAGAAGCTTTCTTT. Combining the CDR3 with reference TRBV29-1 and TRBJ1-1 gives the whole variable domain SAVISQKPSRDICQRGTSLTIQCQVDSQVTMMFWYRQQPGQSLTLIATANQGSEATYESGFVIDKFPISRPNLTFSTLTVSNMSPEDSSIYLCSVGPGQAEAFFGQGTRLTVV.

This clone was seen a handful of times. Other DNA sequences in the sample encode the same CDR3. V gene TRBV5-6 combines with J gene TRBJ1-5; D is unclear. Germline loops: CDR1 SGHDT, CDR2 YYEEEE. The CDR3 extends over 12 amino acids. Trimming removed 5 bases at V and 0 bases at J, with 3 bases between. The CDR3 loop is CASSLSNQPQHF. Here the CDR3 DNA reads TGTGCCAGCAGTCTTAGCAATCAGCCCCAGCATTTT.

The rearrangement uses TRBV11-1 and TRBJ2-7; the D gene is possibly TRBD2 (7 bases). This CDR3 has 14 residues. Trimming cost V 3 bases and J 5 bases, with 14 bases left between them. Germline V lookup: CDR1 SGHAT, CDR2 FQDESV (reference sequence). This CDR3 reads CASSFGGQVNEQYF. The CDR3 bases are TGTGCCAGCAGCTTCGGGGGGCAGGTAAACGAGCAGTACTTC.

V is TRBV18 and J is TRBJ2-7, with a tentative D call TRBD2 (5 bases). Germline loops: CDR1 KGHSH, CDR2 LQKENI. V lost 2 bases, J lost 2 bases, and 10 bases lay in between. The CDR3 totals 14 residues. CDR3 sequence (DNA): TGTGCCAGCTCACCAGAACGGACTCCCTACGAGCAGTACTTC. Amino acid sequence: CASSPERTPYEQYF.

The V and J genes are TRBV13 and TRBJ2-1, with no clear D. Deletions cut 2 bases from V and 2 bases from J, with 7 bases between. This CDR3 is built from 14 residues. Germline V gene data show CDR1 as PRHDT and CDR2 as FYEKMQ (reference sequence). The CDR3 loop is CASSLPSAYNEQFF. CDR3 sequence (DNA): TGTGCCAGCAGCTTACCCTCAGCCTACAATGAGCAGTTCTTC.

V is TRBV29-1 and J is TRBJ2-7, with D possibly TRBD1 on 5 matching bases. The CDR3 extends over 13 amino acids. Germline V gene data show CDR1 as SQVTM and CDR2 as ANQGSEA. V gave up 5 bases and J gave up 1 base, with 12 bases separating them. The CDR3 nucleotides read TGCAGCGTTCGAACAGGACGGTCCTACGAGCAGTACTTC. Translation gives CSVRTGRSYEQYF.

The rearrangement links TRBV30 to TRBJ2-7; D is unclear. The CDR3 extends over 13 amino acids. CDR1 and CDR2 (germline): GTSNPN, SVGIG (reference sequence). Trimming pared 1 base from V and 5 bases from J, leaving 12 bases between. The CDR3, as DNA: TGTGCCTGGAGTGCGTCCTTGGCCCACGAGCAGTACTTC. Its protein is CAWSASLAHEQYF.

This clone was seen only a few times. This chain connects TRBV11-2 to TRBJ2-4; D remains unclear. From germline, CDR1 is SGHAT and CDR2 FQNNGV. The CDR3 runs 17 residues. V was pared by 0 bases and J by 0 bases, with 12 bases between. For the CDR3, the DNA is TGTGCCAGCAGCTTAGATGCCTCCAATCTAGCCAAAAACATTCAGTACTTC. As protein: CASSLDASNLAKNIQYF.

In its sample, this clone was seen a few times. At one end, the junction sequence differs from germline, possibly due to a read error. This chain links TRBV10-3 with TRBJ2-7, with a tentative D call TRBD1 (5 bases). This CDR3 is 13 amino acids long. CDR1 is ENHRY and CDR2 is SYGVKD in the germline V gene. The DNA of the CDR3 is TGTGCCATCAGTGAACAGGTGTCCTACGAGCATTACTTC. Its protein product is CAISEQVSYEHYF.

This chain uses TRBV5-1 with TRBJ1-6; no definite D call. This CDR3 is built from 17 residues. The V end was cut by 4 bases, the J end by 0 bases, with 14 bases between. CDR1 and CDR2 from the germline V gene are SGHRS and YFSETQ. In DNA, the CDR3 is TGCGCCAGCAGCCCCCAGACTTTGAGCTCCTATAATTCACCCCTCCACTTT. Its translation: CASSPQTLSSYNSPLHF.

The chain couples TRBV29-1 to TRBJ2-1; D unclear. The germline V gene has CDR1 SQVTM and CDR2 ANQGSEA. This CDR3 comprises 10 residues. V dropped 4 bases and J dropped 5 bases, with 3 bases sitting between them. The CDR3, as DNA: TGCAGCGTTGCTAACAATGAGCAGTTCTTC. Amino acids: CSVANNEQFF.

CDR3 protein: CASSTQGAGTDTQYF. CDR3 coding DNA: TGTGCCAGCAGCACGCAGGGGGCAGGAACAGATACGCAGTATTTT. The V gene is TRBV7-9, the J gene TRBJ2-3; TRBD1 matches at 8 bases. Per the germline V gene, CDR1 is SEHNR and CDR2 is FQNEAQ (reference sequence). The CDR3 is made up of 15 amino acids. V was pared by 5 bases and J by 3 bases, with 7 bases of the junction left unmatched.

This clone was observed a few times. In DNA form, the CDR3 reads TGTGCCAGTAGTTCCCCGGGACAGCAGTACTTC. Encoded protein: CASSSPGQQYF. The chain recombines TRBV19 with TRBJ2-7, with D tentatively TRBD1 or TRBD2 (5 bases each). Trimming removed 5 bases at V and 8 bases at J, with 10 bases between. The CDR3 totals 11 residues. From germline, CDR1 is LNHDA and CDR2 SQIVND (reference sequence).

This chain joins TRBV4-1 and TRBJ2-1; D is unresolved. The CDR3 is 13 residues long. Trimming stripped 1 base from V and 7 bases from J, with 8 bases between. From germline, CDR1 is MGHRA and CDR2 YSYEKL. This CDR3 is CASSQAFFNEQFF. CDR3 DNA sequence: TGCGCCAGCAGCCAAGCTTTTTTTAATGAGCAGTTCTTC.